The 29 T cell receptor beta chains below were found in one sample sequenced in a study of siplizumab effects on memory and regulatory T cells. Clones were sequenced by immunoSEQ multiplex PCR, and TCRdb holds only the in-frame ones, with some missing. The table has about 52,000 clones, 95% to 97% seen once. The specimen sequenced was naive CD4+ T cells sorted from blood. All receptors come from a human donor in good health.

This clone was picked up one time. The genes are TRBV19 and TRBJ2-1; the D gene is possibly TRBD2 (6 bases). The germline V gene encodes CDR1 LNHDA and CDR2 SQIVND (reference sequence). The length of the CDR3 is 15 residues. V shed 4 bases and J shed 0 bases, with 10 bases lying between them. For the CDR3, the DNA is TGTGCCAGTAGTAAAGCGGGTAGCTCCTACAATGAGCAGTTCTTC. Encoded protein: CASSKAGSSYNEQFF.

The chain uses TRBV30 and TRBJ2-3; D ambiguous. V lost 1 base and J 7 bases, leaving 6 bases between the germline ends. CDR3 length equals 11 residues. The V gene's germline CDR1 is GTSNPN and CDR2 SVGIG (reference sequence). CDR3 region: CAWSEVHTQYF. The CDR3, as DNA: TGTGCCTGGAGTGAGGTACATACGCAGTATTTT.

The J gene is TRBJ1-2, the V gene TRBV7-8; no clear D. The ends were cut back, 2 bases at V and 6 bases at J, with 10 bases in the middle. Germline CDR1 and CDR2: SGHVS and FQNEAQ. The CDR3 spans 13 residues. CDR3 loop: CASSLPGVDGYTF. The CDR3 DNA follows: TGTGCCAGCAGCTTACCCGGGGTAGATGGCTACACCTTC. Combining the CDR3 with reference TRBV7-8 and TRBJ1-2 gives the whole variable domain GAGVSQSPRYKVAKRGQDVALRCDPISGHVSLFWYQQALGQGPEFLTYFQNEAQLDKSGLPSDRFFAERPEGSVSTLKIQRTQQEDSAVYLCASSLPGVDGYTFGSGTRLTVV.

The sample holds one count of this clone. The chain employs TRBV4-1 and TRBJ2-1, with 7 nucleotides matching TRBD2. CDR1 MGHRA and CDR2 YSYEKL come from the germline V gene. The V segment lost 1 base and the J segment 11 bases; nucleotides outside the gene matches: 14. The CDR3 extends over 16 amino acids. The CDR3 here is CASSQAASGSLFKQFF. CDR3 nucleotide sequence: TGCGCCAGCAGCCAAGCCGCTAGCGGTTCTCTCTTCAAGCAGTTCTTC.

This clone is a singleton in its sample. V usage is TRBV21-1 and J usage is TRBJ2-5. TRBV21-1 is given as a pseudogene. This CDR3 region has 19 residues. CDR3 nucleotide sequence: TGTGCCAGCAGCAATCGGCGGGACACGGACCACCACAGGCGGGAGACCCAGTACTTC. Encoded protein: CASSNRRDTDHHRRETQYF.

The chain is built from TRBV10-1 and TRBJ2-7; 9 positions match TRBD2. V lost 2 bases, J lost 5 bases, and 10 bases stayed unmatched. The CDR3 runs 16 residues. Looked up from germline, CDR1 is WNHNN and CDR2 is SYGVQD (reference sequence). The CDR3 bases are TGCGCCAGCAGTGAGGGGGTTGTAGCGGGAGTTGACGAGCAGTACTTC. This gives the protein CASSEGVVAGVDEQYF.

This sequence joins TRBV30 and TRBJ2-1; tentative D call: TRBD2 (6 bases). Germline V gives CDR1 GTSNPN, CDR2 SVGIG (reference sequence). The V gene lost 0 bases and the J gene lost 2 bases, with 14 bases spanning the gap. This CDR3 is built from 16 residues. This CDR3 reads CAWSVPKEGAYNEQFF. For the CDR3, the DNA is TGTGCCTGGAGTGTACCCAAGGAGGGAGCCTACAATGAGCAGTTCTTC.

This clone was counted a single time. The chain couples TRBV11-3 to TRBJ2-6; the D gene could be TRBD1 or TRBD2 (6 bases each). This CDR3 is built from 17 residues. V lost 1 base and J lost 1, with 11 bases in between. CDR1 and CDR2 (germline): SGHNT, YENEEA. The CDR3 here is CASSLVGGGSGANVLTF. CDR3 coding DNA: TGTGCCAGCAGCTTAGTAGGAGGGGGGTCTGGGGCCAACGTCCTGACTTTC.

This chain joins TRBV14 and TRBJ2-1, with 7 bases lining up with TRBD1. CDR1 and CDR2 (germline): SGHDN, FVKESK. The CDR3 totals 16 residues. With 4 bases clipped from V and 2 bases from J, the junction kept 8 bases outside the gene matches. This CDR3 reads CASSPWAGGAYNEQFF. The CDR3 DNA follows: TGTGCCAGCAGCCCCTGGGCAGGGGGTGCCTACAATGAGCAGTTCTTC.

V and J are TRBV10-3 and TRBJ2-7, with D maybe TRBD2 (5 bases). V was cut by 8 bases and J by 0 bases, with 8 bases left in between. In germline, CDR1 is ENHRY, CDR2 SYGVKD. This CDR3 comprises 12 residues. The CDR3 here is CAIAGRSYEQYF. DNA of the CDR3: TGTGCCATCGCGGGCCGCTCCTACGAGCAGTACTTC.

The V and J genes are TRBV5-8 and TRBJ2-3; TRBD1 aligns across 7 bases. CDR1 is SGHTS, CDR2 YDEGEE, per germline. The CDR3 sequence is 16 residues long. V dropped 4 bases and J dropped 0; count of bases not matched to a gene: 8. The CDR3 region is CASSMGQMASTDTQYF. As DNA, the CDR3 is TGTGCCAGCAGCATGGGACAGATGGCTAGCACAGATACGCAGTATTTT. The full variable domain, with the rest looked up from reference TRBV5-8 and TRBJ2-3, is EAGVTQSPTHLIKTRGQQATLRCSPISGHTSVYWYQQALGLGLQFLLWYDEGEERNRGNFPPRFSGRQFPNYSSELNVNALELEDSALYLCASSMGQMASTDTQYFGPGTRLTVL.

CDR3 coding DNA: TGTGCCAGCAGCGTCGGACAGGCTAACACCGGGGAGCTGTTTTTT. Its translation is CASSVGQANTGELFF. The rearrangement joins TRBV9 to TRBJ2-2; TRBD1 agrees at 7 bases. The CDR3 has 15 amino acids. V was pared by 2 bases and J by 2 bases, with 3 bases of the junction left unmatched. Germline lookup yields CDR1 SGDLS and CDR2 YYNGEE.

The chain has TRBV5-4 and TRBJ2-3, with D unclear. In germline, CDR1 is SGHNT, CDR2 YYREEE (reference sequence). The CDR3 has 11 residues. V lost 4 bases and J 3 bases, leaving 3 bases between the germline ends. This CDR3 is CASSETDTQYF. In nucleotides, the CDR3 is TGTGCCAGCAGCGAAACAGATACGCAGTATTTT.

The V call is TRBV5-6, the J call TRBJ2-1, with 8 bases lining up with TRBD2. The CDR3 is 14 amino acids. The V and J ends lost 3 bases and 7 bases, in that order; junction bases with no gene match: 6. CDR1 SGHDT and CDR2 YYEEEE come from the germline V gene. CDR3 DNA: TGTGCCAGCAGCTCAGCGGGAGAGTGGAATGAGCAGTTCTTC. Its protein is CASSSAGEWNEQFF.

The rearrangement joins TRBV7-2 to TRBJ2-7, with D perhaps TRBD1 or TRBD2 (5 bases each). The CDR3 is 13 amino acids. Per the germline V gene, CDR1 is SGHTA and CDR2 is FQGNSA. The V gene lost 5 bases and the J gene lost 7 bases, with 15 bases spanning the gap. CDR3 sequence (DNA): TGTGCCAGCAGCCTCCAATTTTGGGGGGAGCAGTACTTC. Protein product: CASSLQFWGEQYF.

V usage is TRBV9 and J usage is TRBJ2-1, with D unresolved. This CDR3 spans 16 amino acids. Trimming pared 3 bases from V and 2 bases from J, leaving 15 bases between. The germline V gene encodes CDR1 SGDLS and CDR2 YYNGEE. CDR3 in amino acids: CASSASLLGTYNEQFF. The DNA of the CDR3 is TGTGCCAGCAGCGCATCCCTCCTCGGAACCTACAATGAGCAGTTCTTC.

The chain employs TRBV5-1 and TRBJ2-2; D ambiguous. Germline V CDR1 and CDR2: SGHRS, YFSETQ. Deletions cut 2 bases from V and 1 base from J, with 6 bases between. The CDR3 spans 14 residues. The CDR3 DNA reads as TGCGCCAGCAGCTTCCCGGGGAACACCGGGGAGCTGTTTTTT. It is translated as CASSFPGNTGELFF. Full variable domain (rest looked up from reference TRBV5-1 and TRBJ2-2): KAGVTQTPRYLIKTRGQQVTLSCSPISGHRSVSWYQQTPGQGLQFLFEYFSETQRNKGNFPGRFSGRQFSNSRSEMNVSTLELGDSALYLCASSFPGNTGELFFGEGSRLTVL.

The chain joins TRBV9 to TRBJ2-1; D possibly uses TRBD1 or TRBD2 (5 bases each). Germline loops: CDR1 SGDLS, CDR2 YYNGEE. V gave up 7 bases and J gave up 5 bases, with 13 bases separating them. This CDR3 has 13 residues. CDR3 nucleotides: TGTGCCAGCGGCCGGGACCGAGACAATGAGCAGTTCTTC. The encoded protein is CASGRDRDNEQFF.

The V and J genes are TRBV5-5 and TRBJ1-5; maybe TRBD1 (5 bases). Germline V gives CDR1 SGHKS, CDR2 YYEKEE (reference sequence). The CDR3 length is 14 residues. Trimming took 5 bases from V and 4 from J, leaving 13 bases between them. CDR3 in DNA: TGTGCCAGCAGTACGGGAGGGGTAAATCAGCCCCAGCATTTT. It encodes CASSTGGVNQPQHF.

CDR3 in DNA: TGCGCCAGCAGCTTACTAGCGGGAGCCCCAGATACGCAGTATTTT. This encodes CASSLLAGAPDTQYF. V and J are TRBV5-1 and TRBJ2-3, with 11 bases that match TRBD2. The CDR3 loop spans 15 amino acids. V lost 2 bases and J lost 4; bases outside the gene matches: 3. The germline CDR1 and CDR2 sequences are SGHRS and YFSETQ.

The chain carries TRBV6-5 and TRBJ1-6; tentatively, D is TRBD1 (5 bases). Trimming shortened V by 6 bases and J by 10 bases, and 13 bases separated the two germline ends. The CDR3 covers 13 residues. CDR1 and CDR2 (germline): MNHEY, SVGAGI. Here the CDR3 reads CASSRGRESPLHF. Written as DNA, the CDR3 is TGTGCCAGCAGCCGGGGCCGGGAATCACCCCTCCACTTT.

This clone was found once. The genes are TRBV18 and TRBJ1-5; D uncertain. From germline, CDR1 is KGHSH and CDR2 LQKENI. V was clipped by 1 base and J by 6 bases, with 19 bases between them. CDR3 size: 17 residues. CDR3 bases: TGTGCCAGCTCACCACTAGTTACCCGGGTAGGGAGTCAGCCCCAGCATTTT. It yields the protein CASSPLVTRVGSQPQHF.

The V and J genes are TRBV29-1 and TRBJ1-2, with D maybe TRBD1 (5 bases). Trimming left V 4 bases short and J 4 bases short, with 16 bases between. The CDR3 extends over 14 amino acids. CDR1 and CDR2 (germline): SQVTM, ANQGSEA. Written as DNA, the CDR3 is TGCAGCGTTGGCGATGAGGGGCTAGGCTATGGCTACACCTTC. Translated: CSVGDEGLGYGYTF.

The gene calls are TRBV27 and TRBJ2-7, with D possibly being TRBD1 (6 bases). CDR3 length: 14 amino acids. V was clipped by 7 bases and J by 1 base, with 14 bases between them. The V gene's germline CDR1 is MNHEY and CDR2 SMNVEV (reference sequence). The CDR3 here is CASMVGRGSYEQYF. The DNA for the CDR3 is TGTGCCAGCATGGTCGGCAGGGGTTCCTACGAGCAGTACTTC.

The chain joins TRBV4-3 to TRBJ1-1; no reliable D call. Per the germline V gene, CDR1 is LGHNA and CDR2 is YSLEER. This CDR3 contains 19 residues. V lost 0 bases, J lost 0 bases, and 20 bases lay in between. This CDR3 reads CASSQEPPGRLTMNTEAFF. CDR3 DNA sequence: TGCGCCAGCAGCCAAGAGCCCCCTGGTAGACTAACCATGAACACTGAAGCTTTCTTT.

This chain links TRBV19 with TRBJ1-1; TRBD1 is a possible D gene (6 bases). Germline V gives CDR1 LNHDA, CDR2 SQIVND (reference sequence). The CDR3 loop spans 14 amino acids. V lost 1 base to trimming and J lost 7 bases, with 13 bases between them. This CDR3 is CASSIVRGAGEAFF. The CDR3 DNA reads TGTGCCAGTAGTATAGTGCGGGGGGCGGGTGAAGCTTTCTTT. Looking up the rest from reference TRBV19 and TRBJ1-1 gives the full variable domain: DGGITQSPKYLFRKEGQNVTLSCEQNLNHDAMYWYRQDPGQGLRLIYYSQIVNDFQKGDIAEGYSVSREKKESFPLTVTSAQKNPTAFYLCASSIVRGAGEAFFGQGTRLTVV.

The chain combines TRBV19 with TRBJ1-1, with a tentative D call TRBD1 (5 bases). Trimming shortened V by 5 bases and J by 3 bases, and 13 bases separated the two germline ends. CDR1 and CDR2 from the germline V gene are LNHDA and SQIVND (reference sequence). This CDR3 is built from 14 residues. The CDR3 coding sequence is TGTGCCAGTAGTCCGGGTGGGGCGGACACTGAAGCTTTCTTT. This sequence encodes CASSPGGADTEAFF. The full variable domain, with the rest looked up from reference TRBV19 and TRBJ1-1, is DGGITQSPKYLFRKEGQNVTLSCEQNLNHDAMYWYRQDPGQGLRLIYYSQIVNDFQKGDIAEGYSVSREKKESFPLTVTSAQKNPTAFYLCASSPGGADTEAFFGQGTRLTVV.

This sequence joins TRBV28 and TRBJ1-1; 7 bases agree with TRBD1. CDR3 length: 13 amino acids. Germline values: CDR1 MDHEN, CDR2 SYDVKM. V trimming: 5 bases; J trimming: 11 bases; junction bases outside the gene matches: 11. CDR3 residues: CASSIQQRRGAFF. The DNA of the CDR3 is TGTGCCAGCAGTATCCAACAGCGCAGGGGGGCTTTCTTT.

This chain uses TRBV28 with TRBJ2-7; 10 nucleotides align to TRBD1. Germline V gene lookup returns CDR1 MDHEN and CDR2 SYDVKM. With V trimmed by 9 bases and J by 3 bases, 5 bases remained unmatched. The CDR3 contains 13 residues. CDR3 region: CARKTGGFYEQYF. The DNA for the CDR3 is TGTGCCAGGAAGACAGGGGGCTTCTACGAGCAGTACTTC.